The rows below give T cell receptor beta chains drawn from one sample of a study of blood T cell repertoires in COVID-19. Sequenced by immunoSEQ multiplex PCR; TCRdb stores in-frame clones only, minus some. The sample carries around 180,000 clones, roughly nine tenths recorded once. Sequenced: peripheral blood. The source is a man aged 60 to 69 with acute or convalescent COVID-19. Each CDR3 is given with its conserved first and last residue. D genes are given only for firm matches. For some rows the clone size is stated as once, few or many, or as a class when expanded; others skip it.

>.|TRBJ2-2|TRBV12-3/TRBV12-4|.
TGTGCCAGCAGTCTGACAAACACCGGGGAGCTGTTTTTT
CASSLTNTGELFF
>TRBD1|TRBJ1-5|TRBV12-3/TRBV12-4|.
TGTGCCAGCAGGACAGGGGGGGGTCAGCCCCAGCATTTT
CASRTGGGQPQHF
>.|TRBJ1-1|TRBV6-5|many
TGTGCCAGCAGCCCACGTAGTCACACTGAAGCTTTCTTT
CASSPRSHTEAFF
>TRBD1|TRBJ1-3|TRBV3-1/TRBV3-2|.
TGTGCCAGCAGCCGACAGGGTTACGGAAACACCATATATTTT
CASSRQGYGNTIYF
>.|TRBJ1-1|TRBV7-9|.
TGTGCCAGCAGCCACCCTGGAGTGAACACTGAAGCTTTCTTT
CASSHPGVNTEAFF
>.|TRBJ2-5|TRBV19|.
TGTGCCAGTAGTATACCCTCCCAAGAGACCCAGTACTTC
CASSIPSQETQYF
>.|TRBJ2-6|TRBV24-1|once
TGTGCCACTAGGAGCTCTGGGGCCAACGTCCTGACTTTC
CATRSSGANVLTF
>TRBD1|TRBJ1-5|TRBV27|.
TGTGCCAGCAGTTCCGGGACAGGGTATAGCAATCAGCCCCAGCATTTT
CASSSGTGYSNQPQHF
>TRBD1|TRBJ2-5|TRBV30|.
TGTGCCTGGGCACAGGGGAACCAAGAGACCCAGTACTTC
CAWAQGNQETQYF
>.|TRBJ2-2|TRBV6-6|.
TGTGCCAGCAGTTACGACACAGGCGCGAACACCGGGGAGCTGTTTTTT
CASSYDTGANTGELFF
>TRBD2|TRBJ2-2|TRBV3-1/TRBV3-2|.
TGTGCCAGCAGCCTTGGCCTAGCGGGAGAGGGCACCGGGGAGCTGTTTTTT
CASSLGLAGEGTGELFF
>TRBD1|TRBJ2-2|TRBV24-1|.
TGTGCCACCAGTGAGAGGGGGAAGACAGGGGGCTATGGGGAGCTGTTTTTT
CATSERGKTGGYGELFF
>TRBD1|TRBJ1-4|TRBV6-5|.
TGTGCCAGCAGGGACAGGGGGACTAATGAAAAACTGTTTTTT
CASRDRGTNEKLFF
>.|TRBJ1-4|TRBV2|.
TGTGCCAGCACGTGGACACCGGCTGAAAAACTGTTTTTT
CASTWTPAEKLFF
>TRBD2|TRBJ2-1|TRBV12-5|.
TGTGCTAGTGGAGAAAGCGGGGGGGCGTGGAATGAGCAGTTCTTC
CASGESGGAWNEQFF
>TRBD1|TRBJ1-4|TRBV6-2/TRBV6-3|.
TGTGCCAGCAGTTCGGGACAGTTCTCTAATGAAAAACTGTTTTTT
CASSSGQFSNEKLFF
>.|TRBJ2-6|TRBV4-3|.
TGCGCCAGCAGCCCCCAGGGTCATTCTGGGGCCAACGTCCTGACTTTC
CASSPQGHSGANVLTF
>.|TRBJ2-5|TRBV6-6|.
TGTGCCACCCTCCCAGCGGAGTTTCGAGAGACCCAGTACTTC
CATLPAEFRETQYF
>TRBD2|TRBJ2-7|TRBV19|.
TGTGCCAGTAGTGAAGGACTAGCGGTCTACTACGAGCAGTACTTC
CASSEGLAVYYEQYF
>TRBD2|TRBJ2-2|TRBV19|.
TGTGCCACCTCTCAACGGGGGGGGAACACCGGGGAGCTGTTTTTT
CATSQRGGNTGELFF
>TRBD1|TRBJ1-1|TRBV19|.
TGTGCCAGTAGTCTCTACAGGGGTGGGTACACTGAAGCTTTCTTT
CASSLYRGGYTEAFF
>.|TRBJ1-2|TRBV24-1|.
TGTGCCACCAGTCTCCGTGGCTACACCTTC
CATSLRGYTF
>.|TRBJ2-3|TRBV19|once
TGTGCCAGTAGTACAAACCGGGGGTCAGATACGCAGTATTTT
CASSTNRGSDTQYF